This is a list of T cell receptor beta chains from one sample in a study of T cells after yellow fever vaccination. TCRdb re-called the 5' RACE reads through MiXCR, storing one row per CDR3 protein. The sample lists more than 450,000 distinct CDR3 sequences, around a fifth occurring once. Sequenced material: PBMCs, taken 21 days after the first yellow fever vaccination. The receptors come from a man in his late teens or twenties who received the YFV17D yellow fever vaccine. Both conserved end residues are part of each CDR3. A D gene is named only where the DNA matches it firmly. Some rows mark clone size as missing; the rest say once, few, many or name a class of expanded clone.

V gene	J gene	D gene	clone size	CDR3 protein	CDR3 DNA
TRBV27	TRBJ2-3	.	.	CASSLFAAEGTQYF	TGTGCCAGCAGTTTATTCGCCGCCGAAGGTACGCAGTATTTT
TRBV19	TRBJ2-3	TRBD2	.	CASKTSGGITDTQYF	TGTGCCAGTAAAACTAGCGGGGGGATCACAGATACGCAGTATTTT
TRBV20-1	TRBJ2-3	.	few	CSARDTYTDTQYF	TGCAGTGCTCGGGACACATACACAGATACGCAGTATTTT
TRBV29-1	TRBJ2-1	.	many	CSVAWSYNEQFF	TGCAGCGTGGCCTGGTCCTACAATGAGCAGTTCTTC
TRBV7-9	TRBJ2-1	.	few	CASSLLAGIAEQFF	TGTGCCAGCAGCTTACTTGCGGGAATAGCTGAGCAGTTCTTC
TRBV4-3	TRBJ2-1	.	.	CASSQGGGREQFF	TGCGCCAGCAGCCAGGGGGGGGGCCGAGAGCAGTTCTTC
TRBV6-2/TRBV6-3	TRBJ2-7	TRBD1	.	CASTRPGQTAYEQYF	TGTGCCAGCACCCGCCCGGGACAGACAGCCTACGAGCAGTACTTC
TRBV11-2	TRBJ2-7	TRBD1	.	CASSVNRGPLYEQYF	TGTGCCAGCAGCGTAAACAGGGGACCTCTATACGAGCAGTACTTC
TRBV7-9	TRBJ2-1	.	few	CASNTPGVSYNEQFF	TGTGCCAGCAACACTCCCGGGGTTTCCTACAATGAGCAGTTCTTC
TRBV6-1	TRBJ1-4	TRBD1	.	CASRPPTGAGNEKLFF	TGTGCCAGCAGGCCTCCTACAGGGGCGGGTAATGAAAAACTGTTTTTT
TRBV28	TRBJ1-2	TRBD1	.	CASSSRDSNYGYTF	TGTGCCAGCAGTTCGCGGGACAGTAACTATGGCTACACCTTC
TRBV9	TRBJ2-5	.	few	CASSVGLRPGETQYF	TGTGCCAGCAGCGTAGGTCTACGGCCCGGGGAGACCCAGTACTTC
TRBV10-3	TRBJ1-5	.	many	CAISDPPSGIEQPQHF	TGTGCCATCAGTGATCCCCCGTCCGGGATCGAGCAGCCCCAGCATTTT
TRBV5-4	TRBJ2-1	.	.	CASFFGPGENEQFF	TGTGCCAGCTTTTTCGGCCCAGGGGAGAATGAGCAGTTCTTC
TRBV5-1	TRBJ1-5	.	few	CASRADPGGQPQHF	TGCGCCAGCAGGGCCGATCCGGGAGGTCAGCCCCAGCATTTT
TRBV20-1	TRBJ1-5	.	.	CSARDRSGNQPQHF	TGCAGTGCTAGAGATCGGTCCGGAAATCAGCCCCAGCATTTT
TRBV9	TRBJ1-6	.	.	CASSVEGTDNSPLHF	TGTGCCAGCAGCGTAGAGGGGACCGACAATTCACCCCTCCACTTT
TRBV12-3/TRBV12-4	TRBJ1-6	.	.	CATGQNDNSPLHF	TGTGCCACCGGACAGAACGATAATTCACCCCTCCACTTT
TRBV12-3/TRBV12-4	TRBJ2-2	.	.	CASVSGELFF	TGTGCCAGCGTATCCGGGGAGCTGTTTTTT
TRBV12-3/TRBV12-4	TRBJ1-4	.	.	CASSLAHREKLFF	TGTGCCAGCAGTTTGGCCCACAGGGAAAAACTGTTTTTT
TRBV5-1	TRBJ2-3	TRBD2	.	CASSPRGGASSTDTQYF	TGCGCCAGCAGCCCCCGCGGGGGAGCTTCTAGCACAGATACGCAGTATTTT
TRBV11-2	TRBJ2-3	TRBD2	few	CASSLNSGGRTDTQYF	TGTGCCAGCAGCTTAAACTCGGGGGGTCGCACAGATACGCAGTATTTT
TRBV7-8	TRBJ1-5	TRBD1	few	CASSFAGTASNQPQHF	TGTGCCAGCAGCTTCGCCGGGACAGCAAGCAATCAGCCCCAGCATTTT
TRBV14	TRBJ2-6	TRBD2	few	CASSPITSGGTGANVLTF	TGTGCCAGCAGCCCCATCACAAGCGGGGGAACTGGGGCCAACGTCCTGACTTTC
TRBV5-1	TRBJ2-1	.	few	CASSLVPGAGEQFF	TGCGCCAGCAGCTTGGTTCCGGGGGCCGGTGAGCAGTTCTTC
TRBV9	TRBJ1-1	TRBD1	.	CASSATGSNTEAFF	TGTGCCAGCAGCGCGACAGGGTCGAACACTGAAGCTTTCTTT
TRBV12-3/TRBV12-4	TRBJ2-7	TRBD1	.	CASSSDRGYEQYF	TGTGCCAGCAGTAGCGACAGGGGTTACGAGCAGTACTTC
TRBV19	TRBJ1-6	.	.	CASSPPGWSPLHF	TGTGCCAGTAGTCCTCCGGGTTGGTCACCCCTCCACTTT
TRBV7-9	TRBJ2-2	.	many	CASKSVTGMDGELFF	TGTGCCAGCAAATCGGTTACAGGGATGGACGGGGAGCTGTTTTTT
TRBV4-2	TRBJ1-5	.	many	CASSHNMKGGPGQPQHF	TGTGCCAGCAGCCATAACATGAAGGGGGGGCCGGGTCAGCCCCAGCATTTT
TRBV11-2	TRBJ2-7	.	.	CASSPIQGNYEQYF	TGTGCCAGCAGCCCGATACAGGGCAACTACGAGCAGTACTTC
TRBV24-1	TRBJ2-3	.	.	CATSEGAAEDTQYF	TGTGCCACCAGTGAAGGGGCAGCGGAAGATACGCAGTATTTT
TRBV10-3	TRBJ2-7	.	.	CAIFDYTLSSLYEQYF	TGTGCCATCTTCGATTACACCCTGTCCAGCCTCTACGAGCAGTACTTC
TRBV7-2	TRBJ2-3	.	few	CASSLGIASSDTQYF	TGTGCCAGCAGCTTAGGCATCGCGTCAAGCGATACGCAGTATTTT